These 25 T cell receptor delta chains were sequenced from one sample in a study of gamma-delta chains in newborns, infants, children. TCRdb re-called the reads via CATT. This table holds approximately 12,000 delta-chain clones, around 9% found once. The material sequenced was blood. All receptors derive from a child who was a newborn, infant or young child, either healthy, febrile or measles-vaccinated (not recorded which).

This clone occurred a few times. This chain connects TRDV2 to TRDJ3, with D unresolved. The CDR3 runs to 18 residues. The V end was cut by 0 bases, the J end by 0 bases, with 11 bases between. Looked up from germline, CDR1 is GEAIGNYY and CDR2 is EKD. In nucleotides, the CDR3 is TGTGCCTGTGACACCGTCACAATTAGCTCCTGGGACACCCGACAGATGTTTTTC. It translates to CACDTVTISSWDTRQMFF.

As DNA, the CDR3 is TGTGCCTGTGACACGCTGTTCGGGGATACGAGCGATAAACTCATCTTT. Translated, it gives CACDTLFGDTSDKLIF. The chain links TRDV2 to TRDJ1; 9 bases agree with TRDD3. Trimming took 1 base from V and 4 from J; bases not matched to a gene: 9. CDR3 length equals 16 residues. Germline CDR1 GEAIGNYY, CDR2 EKD.

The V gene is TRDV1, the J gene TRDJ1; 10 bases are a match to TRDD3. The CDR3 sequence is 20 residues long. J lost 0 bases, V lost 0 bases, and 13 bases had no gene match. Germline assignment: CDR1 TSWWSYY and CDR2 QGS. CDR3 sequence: CALGELPSTGGSRYTDKLIF. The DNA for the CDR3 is TGTGCTCTTGGGGAACTACCCTCAACTGGGGGATCCCGGTACACCGATAAACTCATCTTT.

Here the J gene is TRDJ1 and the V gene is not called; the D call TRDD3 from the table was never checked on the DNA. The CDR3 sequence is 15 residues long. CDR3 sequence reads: CACDELGDPFHKLIF. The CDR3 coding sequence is TGTGCCTGTGACGAGCTGGGGGATCCTTTTCATAAACTCATCTTT.

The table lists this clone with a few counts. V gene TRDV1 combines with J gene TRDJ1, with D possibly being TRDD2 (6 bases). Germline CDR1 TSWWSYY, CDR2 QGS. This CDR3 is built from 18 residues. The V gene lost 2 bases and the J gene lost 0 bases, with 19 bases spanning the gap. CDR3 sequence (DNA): TGTGCTCTTGGGGAAGCCTTCCGAAGAATACCTCACACCGATAAACTCATCTTT. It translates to CALGEAFRRIPHTDKLIF.

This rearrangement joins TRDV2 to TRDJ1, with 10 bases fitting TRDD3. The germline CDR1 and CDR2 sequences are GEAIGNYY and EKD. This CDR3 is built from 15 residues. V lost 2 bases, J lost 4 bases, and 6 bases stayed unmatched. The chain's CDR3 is CACDSLGDIGDKLIF. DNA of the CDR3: TGTGCCTGTGACAGCCTGGGGGATATCGGCGATAAACTCATCTTT.

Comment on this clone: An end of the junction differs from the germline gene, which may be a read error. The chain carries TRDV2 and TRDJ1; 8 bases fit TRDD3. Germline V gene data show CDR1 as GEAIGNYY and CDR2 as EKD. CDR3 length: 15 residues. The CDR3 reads CACDTVGLGDDRLIF. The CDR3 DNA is TGTGCCTGTGACACCGTAGGGTTGGGGGATGATAGACTCATCTTT.

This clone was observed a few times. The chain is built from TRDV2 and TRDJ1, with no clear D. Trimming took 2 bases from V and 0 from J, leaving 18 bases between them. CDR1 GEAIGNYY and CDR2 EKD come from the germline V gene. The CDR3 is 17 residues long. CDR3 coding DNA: TGTGCCTGTGACAGGCTGGCTCACGTGGGTGACACCGATAAACTCATCTTT. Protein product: CACDRLAHVGDTDKLIF.

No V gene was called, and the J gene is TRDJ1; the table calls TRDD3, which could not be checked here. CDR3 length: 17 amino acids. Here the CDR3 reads CACDTLLGTPDTDKLIF. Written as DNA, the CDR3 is TGTGCCTGTGACACCCTACTGGGGACCCCAGACACCGATAAACTCATCTTT.

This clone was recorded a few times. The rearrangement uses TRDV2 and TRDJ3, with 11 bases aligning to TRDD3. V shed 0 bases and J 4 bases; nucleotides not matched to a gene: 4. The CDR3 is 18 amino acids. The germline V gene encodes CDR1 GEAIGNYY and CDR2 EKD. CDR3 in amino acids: CACDTVGDTFWDTRQMFF. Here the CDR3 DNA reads TGTGCCTGTGACACCGTGGGGGATACGTTTTGGGACACCCGACAGATGTTTTTC.

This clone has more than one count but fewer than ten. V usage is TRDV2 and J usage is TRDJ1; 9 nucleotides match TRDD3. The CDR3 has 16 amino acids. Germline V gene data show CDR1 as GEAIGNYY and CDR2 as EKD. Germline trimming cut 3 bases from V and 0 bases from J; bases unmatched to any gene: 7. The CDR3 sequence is CACDVLGDRYTDKLIF. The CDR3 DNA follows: TGTGCCTGTGACGTACTGGGGGACCGGTACACCGATAAACTCATCTTT.

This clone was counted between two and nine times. The CDR3 protein is CALGELGGGFDKLIF. DNA of the CDR3: TGTGCTCTTGGGGAACTGGGTGGGGGATTCGATAAACTCATCTTT. The rearrangement joins TRDV1 to TRDJ1; 8 bases are a match to TRDD3. Germline V gives CDR1 TSWWSYY, CDR2 QGS. The CDR3 consists of 15 residues. J lost 4 bases, V lost 0 bases, and 4 bases had no gene match.

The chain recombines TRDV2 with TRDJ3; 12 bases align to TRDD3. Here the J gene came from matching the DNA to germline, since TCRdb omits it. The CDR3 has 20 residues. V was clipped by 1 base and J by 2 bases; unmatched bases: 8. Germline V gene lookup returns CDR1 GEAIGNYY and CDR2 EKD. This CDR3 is CACDTTSGGYETWDTRQMFF. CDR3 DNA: TGTGCCTGTGACACGACGTCTGGGGGATACGAGACCTGGGACACCCGACAGATGTTTTTC.

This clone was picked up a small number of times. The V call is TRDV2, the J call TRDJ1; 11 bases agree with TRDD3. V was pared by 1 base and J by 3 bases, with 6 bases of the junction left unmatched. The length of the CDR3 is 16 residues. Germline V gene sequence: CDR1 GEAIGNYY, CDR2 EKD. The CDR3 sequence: CACDTISGGYSDKLIF. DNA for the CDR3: TGTGCCTGTGACACGATATCTGGGGGATACTCCGATAAACTCATCTTT.

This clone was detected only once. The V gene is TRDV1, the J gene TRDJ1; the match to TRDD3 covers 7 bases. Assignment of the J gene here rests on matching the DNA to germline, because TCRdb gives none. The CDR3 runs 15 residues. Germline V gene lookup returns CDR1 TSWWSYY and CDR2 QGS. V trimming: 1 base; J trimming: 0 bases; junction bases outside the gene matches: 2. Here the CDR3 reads CALGERGGYTDKLIF. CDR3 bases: TGTGCTCTTGGGGAACGAGGGGGATACACCGATAAACTCATCTTT.

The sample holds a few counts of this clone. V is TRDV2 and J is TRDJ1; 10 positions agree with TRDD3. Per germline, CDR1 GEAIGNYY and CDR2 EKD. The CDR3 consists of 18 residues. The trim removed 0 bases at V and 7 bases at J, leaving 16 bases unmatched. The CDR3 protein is CACDTISYTGGWAGKLIF. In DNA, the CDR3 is TGTGCCTGTGACACCATTTCCTATACTGGGGGATGGGCGGGTAAACTCATCTTT.

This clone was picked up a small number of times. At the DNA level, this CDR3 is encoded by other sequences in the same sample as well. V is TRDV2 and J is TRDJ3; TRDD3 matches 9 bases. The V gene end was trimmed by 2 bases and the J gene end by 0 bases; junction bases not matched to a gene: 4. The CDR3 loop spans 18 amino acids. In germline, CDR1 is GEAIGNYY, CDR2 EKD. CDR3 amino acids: CACDILGESSWDTRQMFF. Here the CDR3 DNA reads TGTGCCTGTGACATACTGGGGGAGAGCTCCTGGGACACCCGACAGATGTTTTTC.

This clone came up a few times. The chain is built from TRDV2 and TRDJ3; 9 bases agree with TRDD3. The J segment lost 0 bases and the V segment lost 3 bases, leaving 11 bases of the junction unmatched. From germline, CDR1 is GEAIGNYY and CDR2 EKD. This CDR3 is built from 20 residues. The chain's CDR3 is CACDSTTGGRSSWDTRQMFF. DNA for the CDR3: TGTGCCTGTGACTCCACGACTGGGGGAAGGAGCTCCTGGGACACCCGACAGATGTTTTTC.

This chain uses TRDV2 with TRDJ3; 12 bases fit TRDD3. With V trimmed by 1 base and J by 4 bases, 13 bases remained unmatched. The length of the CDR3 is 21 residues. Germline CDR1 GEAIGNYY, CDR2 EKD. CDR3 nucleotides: TGTGCCTGTGACACAGCATCTGGGGGATACGCAGGGGGATGGGACACCCGACAGATGTTTTTC. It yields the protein CACDTASGGYAGGWDTRQMFF.

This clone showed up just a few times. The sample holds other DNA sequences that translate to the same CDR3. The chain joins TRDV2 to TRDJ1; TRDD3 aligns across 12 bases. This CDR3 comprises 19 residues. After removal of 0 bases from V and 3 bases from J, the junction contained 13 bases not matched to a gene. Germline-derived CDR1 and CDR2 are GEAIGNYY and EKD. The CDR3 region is CACDTLQELGDTRSDKLIF. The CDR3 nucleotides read TGTGCCTGTGACACCCTTCAAGAACTGGGGGATACTCGATCCGATAAACTCATCTTT.

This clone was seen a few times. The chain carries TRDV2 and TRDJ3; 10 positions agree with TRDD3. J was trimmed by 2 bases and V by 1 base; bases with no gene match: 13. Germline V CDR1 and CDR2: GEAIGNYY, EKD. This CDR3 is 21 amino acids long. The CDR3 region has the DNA TGTGCCTGTGACACTCGTACTGGGGGATTCCAACTCCCCTGGGACACCCGACAGATGTTTTTC. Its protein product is CACDTRTGGFQLPWDTRQMFF.

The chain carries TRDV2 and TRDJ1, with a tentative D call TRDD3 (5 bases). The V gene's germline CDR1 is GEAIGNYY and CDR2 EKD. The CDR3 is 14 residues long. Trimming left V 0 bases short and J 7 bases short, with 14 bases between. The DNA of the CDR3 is TGTGCCTGTGACACCGTAAGGATAAGAAGTAAACTCATCTTT. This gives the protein CACDTVRIRSKLIF.

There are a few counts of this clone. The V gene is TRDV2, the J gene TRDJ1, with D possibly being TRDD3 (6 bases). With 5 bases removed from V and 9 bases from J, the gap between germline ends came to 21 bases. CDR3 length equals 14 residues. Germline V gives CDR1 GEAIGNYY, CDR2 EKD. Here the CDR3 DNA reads TGTGCCTGTGCCGAGTTGGTTGGGGATTATGAACTCATCTTT. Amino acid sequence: CACAELVGDYELIF.

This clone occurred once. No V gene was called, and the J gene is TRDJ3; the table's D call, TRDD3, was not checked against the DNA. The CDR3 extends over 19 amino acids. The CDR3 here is CACGLLGETNSWDTRQMFF. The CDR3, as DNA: TGTGCCTGTGGCCTACTGGGGGAGACTAACTCCTGGGACACCCGACAGATGTTTTTC.

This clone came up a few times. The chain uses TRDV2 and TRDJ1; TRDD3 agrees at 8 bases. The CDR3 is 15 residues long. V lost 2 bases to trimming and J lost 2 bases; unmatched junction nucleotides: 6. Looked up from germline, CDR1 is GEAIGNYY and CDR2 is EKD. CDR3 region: CACDNLMGDTDKLIF. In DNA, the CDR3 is TGTGCCTGTGACAACCTAATGGGGGATACCGATAAACTCATCTTT.